Shown below are 3 T cell receptor beta chains from a single sample sequenced in a study of blood T cells in healthy people across ages. PCR was performed a second time for roughly 7 to 12 cycles using a sample-barcoded 5' primer and a J-beta primer mix. TCRdb reprocessed the 5' RACE reads with MiXCR, giving one entry per CDR3 protein. In the table there are about 290,000 distinct CDR3 sequences, about 25% of which are singletons. Sequences were obtained from blood. The receptors shown here come from a woman in her sixties or seventies in good health.

V gene TRBV9 combines with J gene TRBJ2-2; D is unresolved. The germline CDR1 and CDR2 sequences are SGDLS and YYNGEE. V lost 2 bases and J lost 7, with 9 bases in between. CDR3 length: 13 amino acids. CDR3 nucleotide sequence: TGTGCCAGCAGCGTTTACGCCGGCGGGGAGCTGTTTTTT. Translation: CASSVYAGGELFF.

This clonotype was observed at least ten times. The chain couples TRBV28 to TRBJ2-3, with D possibly called TRBD1 or TRBD2 (5 bases each). V lost 6 bases and J 9 bases, leaving 25 bases between the germline ends. Germline V lookup: CDR1 MDHEN, CDR2 SYDVKM. The CDR3 runs 16 residues. CDR3 sequence reads: CASRGTDGTLRGTQYF. CDR3 bases: TGTGCCAGCAGAGGAACAGACGGGACGCTCCGTGGGACGCAGTATTTT.

This chain uses TRBV3-1 with TRBJ2-2; D is perhaps TRBD2 (5 bases). The germline V gene has CDR1 LGHDT and CDR2 YNNKEL (reference sequence). The CDR3 contains 15 residues. The ends were cut back, 0 bases at V and 10 bases at J, with 15 bases in the middle. The CDR3 reads CASSQDWSAGQELFF. Written as DNA, the CDR3 is TGTGCCAGCAGCCAAGATTGGTCCGCGGGCCAGGAGCTGTTTTTT.